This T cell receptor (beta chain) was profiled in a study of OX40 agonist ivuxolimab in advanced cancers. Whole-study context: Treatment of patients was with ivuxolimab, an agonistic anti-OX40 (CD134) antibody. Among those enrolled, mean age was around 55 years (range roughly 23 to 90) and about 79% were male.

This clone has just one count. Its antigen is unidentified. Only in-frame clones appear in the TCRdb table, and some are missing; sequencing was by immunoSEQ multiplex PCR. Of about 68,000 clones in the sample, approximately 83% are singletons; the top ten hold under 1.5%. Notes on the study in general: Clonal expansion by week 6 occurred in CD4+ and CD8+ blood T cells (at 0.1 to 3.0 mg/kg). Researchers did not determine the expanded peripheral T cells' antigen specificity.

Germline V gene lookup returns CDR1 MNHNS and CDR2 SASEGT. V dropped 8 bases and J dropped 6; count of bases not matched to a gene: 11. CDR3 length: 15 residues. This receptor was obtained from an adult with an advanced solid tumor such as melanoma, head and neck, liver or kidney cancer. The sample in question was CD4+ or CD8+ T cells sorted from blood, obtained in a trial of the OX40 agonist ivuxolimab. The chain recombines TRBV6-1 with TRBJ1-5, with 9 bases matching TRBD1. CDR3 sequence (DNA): TGTGCCAGCCAAAGAAGTACAGGGGGCGGTCAGCCCCAGCATTTT. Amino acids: CASQRSTGGGQPQHF.